The sequence of this T cell receptor beta chain was determined in a study of cytomegalovirus exposure and HLA in healthy donors. The PCR contained 60 Vbeta and 13 Jbeta primers. Measured with immunoSEQ multiplex PCR; TCRdb has only the in-frame clones, and not every one. This table holds around 120,000 clones, around 80% found once. This CDR3 spans 15 amino acids. The germline V gene has CDR1 SGHKS and CDR2 YYEKEE (reference sequence). Trimming cost V 0 bases and J 0 bases, with 8 bases left between them. This clonotype was sampled from a man aged 50-60 years in good health and CMV-seronegative. The chain carries TRBV5-5 and TRBJ2-3, with D possibly being TRBD2 (5 bases). Material: PBMCs. CDR3 amino acids: CASSLDGGSTDTQYF. CDR3 nucleotide sequence: TGTGCCAGCAGCTTGGACGGCGGGAGCACAGATACGCAGTATTTT. Drawing the rest from reference TRBV5-5 and TRBJ2-3, the complete variable domain is DAGVTQSPTHLIKTRGQQVTLRCSPISGHKSVSWYQQVLGQGPQFIFQYYEKEERGRGNFPDRFSARQFPNYSSELNVNALLLGDSALYLCASSLDGGSTDTQYFGPGTRLTVL.